The 9 T cell receptor beta chains below come from one sample, sequenced in a study of blood T cells in healthy people across ages. A sample-barcoded 5' primer and a J-beta primer mix were used in a second PCR of roughly 6 to 11 cycles. A single record per CDR3 protein comes from TCRdb applying MiXCR to the 5' RACE reads. Here the sample spans 1.5 million or so distinct CDR3 sequences, 40% to 50% being singletons. Sample: blood. The origin of the receptors is a woman aged 18-35 years in good health.

The V and J genes are TRBV27 and TRBJ2-7, with D perhaps TRBD2 (5 bases). The CDR3 has 16 amino acids. Germline-derived CDR1 and CDR2 are MNHEY and SMNVEV (reference sequence). Deletions cut 5 bases from V and 6 bases from J, with 23 bases between. In DNA, the CDR3 is TGTGCCAGCAGTCCGATCGAGCTAGCCCCCCTCAGCGAGCAGTACTTC. Its translation is CASSPIELAPLSEQYF.

Here the CDR3 reads CSARTLLAKNIQYF. The CDR3 nucleotides read TGCAGTGCTAGGACACTTTTGGCCAAAAACATTCAGTACTTC. The V gene is TRBV20-1, the J gene TRBJ2-4; D is uncertain. This CDR3 has 14 amino acids. V shed 3 bases and J shed 1 base, with 10 bases lying between them. Germline V gene sequence: CDR1 DFQATT, CDR2 SNEGSKA (reference sequence).

J is TRBJ1-5 and V is TRBV18, with 8 bases lining up with TRBD1. The length of the CDR3 is 15 residues. Germline trimming cut 6 bases from V and 8 bases from J; bases unmatched to any gene: 12. In germline, CDR1 is KGHSH, CDR2 LQKENI. As DNA, the CDR3 is TGTGCCAGCTCCCCGGACAGGGTAGGAACGGAGCCCCAGCATTTT. It yields the protein CASSPDRVGTEPQHF.

This clonotype was counted once. V gene TRBV4-1 combines with J gene TRBJ1-5; TRBD1 matches 9 bases. The CDR3 length is 15 residues. Germline lookup yields CDR1 MGHRA and CDR2 YSYEKL. The junction had 2 bases not matched to a gene; V was cut back by 2 bases and J by 3 bases. CDR3 region: CASSQWTGVNQPQHF. In DNA, the CDR3 is TGCGCCAGCAGCCAATGGACAGGGGTCAATCAGCCCCAGCATTTT.

The chain links TRBV12-3 or TRBV12-4 to TRBJ1-5, with D possibly being TRBD1 (6 bases). The V end was cut by 5 bases, the J end by 0 bases, with 11 bases between. The CDR3 contains 15 residues. DNA for the CDR3: TGTGCCAGCAGTCCCAGACAGGTTAGCAATCAGCCCCAGCATTTT. Encoded protein: CASSPRQVSNQPQHF.

The rearrangement uses TRBV29-1 and TRBJ1-1; D is unresolved. Trimming cost V 3 bases and J 0 bases, with 8 bases left between them. Germline V gene data show CDR1 as SQVTM and CDR2 as ANQGSEA. The CDR3 is 13 residues long. CDR3 DNA: TGCAGCGTTGACGTCAGCATGAACACTGAAGCTTTCTTT. This encodes CSVDVSMNTEAFF.

The rearrangement uses TRBV3-1 and TRBJ2-3, with TRBD2 identical over 7 bases. Germline V lookup: CDR1 LGHDT, CDR2 YNNKEL (reference sequence). With V trimmed by 9 bases and J by 4 bases, 10 bases remained unmatched. The CDR3 has 14 residues. The CDR3 protein is CASGGRAGPDTQYF. The CDR3 nucleotides are TGTGCCAGTGGCGGACGAGCGGGGCCAGATACGCAGTATTTT.

In this sample, this clonotype turned up a few times. The rearrangement joins TRBV20-1 to TRBJ2-7, with 10 bases that match TRBD2. The J call is doubtful: the DNA matches TRBJ2-4 better. Germline V lookup: CDR1 DFQATT, CDR2 SNEGSKA (reference sequence). CDR3 length equals 12 residues. The CDR3 loop is CSARAGGDIQYF. The CDR3 coding sequence is TGCAGTGCACGAGCGGGGGGGGACATTCAGTACTTC.

J is TRBJ2-1 and V is TRBV6-1; 7 nucleotides align to TRBD2. V lost 3 bases and J lost 6; bases outside the gene matches: 17. Germline V gene data show CDR1 as MNHNS and CDR2 as SASEGT. The CDR3 extends over 18 amino acids. The CDR3 DNA sequence: TGTGCCAGCAGTGAGCGGGACCCCTTCTGGGGGGGGAGCAATGAGCAGTTCTTC. It translates to CASSERDPFWGGSNEQFF.